This T cell receptor beta chain was identified in a study of T-cell memory formation after mild COVID-19. Study-wide points: Later expanders leaned toward CD4+, whereas clones contracting from day 15 to 85 were balanced CD4/CD8. Contracting clones localized mainly to CM and EM when CD4+ and mainly to EMRA when CD8+. Some SARS-CoV-2-responding clones were already detected in memory before infection.

From 5'RACE with constant-segment primers came TCR alpha and TCR beta cDNA libraries that carried sample barcodes and UMIs. TCRdb redid the calling of the 5' RACE reads with MiXCR, one entry per CDR3 protein. The table has roughly 250,000 distinct CDR3 sequences, approximately 15% seen once. The sample holds a few counts of this clonotype. Its antigen is undetermined. Germline V CDR1 and CDR2: SGHVS, FNYEAQ. Deletions cut 5 bases from V and 4 bases from J, with 20 bases between. The CDR3 extends over 16 amino acids. Specimen: PBMCs or a T cell subset sorted from them (not recorded which). The chain is built from TRBV7-6 and TRBJ2-5, with D maybe TRBD1 (5 bases). The sequence was collected from a young man who had mild COVID-19 (a few samples of this study predate the infection). Cell type and time point are not known. The CDR3 DNA sequence: TGTGCCAGCAGCCCGACAGCCAGCCTCTTTGGAGAGACCCAGTACTTC. It codes for CASSPTASLFGETQYF.